A single sample is the source of the 2 T cell receptor beta chains below, sequenced in a study of blood T cell repertoires in COVID-19. The assay was immunoSEQ multiplex PCR, and TCRdb's table has in-frame clones only and misses some. The sample includes about 250,000 clones, about 90% of them seen just once. The material sequenced was peripheral blood. These receptors all come from a man between 18 and 35 years old with active or convalescent COVID-19.

J is TRBJ1-4 and V is TRBV28, with a tentative D call TRBD1 (5 bases). Trimming stripped 6 bases from V and 5 bases from J, with 10 bases between. There are 13 residues in the CDR3. Germline CDR1 reads MDHEN; CDR2 reads SYDVKM. The CDR3 DNA reads as TGTGCCAGCAGCAGACAGCTAAATGAAAAACTGTTTTTT. This encodes CASSRQLNEKLFF.

The chain carries TRBV25-1 and TRBJ2-7; tentatively, D is TRBD1 (5 bases). The germline V gene has CDR1 MGHDK and CDR2 SYGVNS. The CDR3 extends over 12 amino acids. V was trimmed by 6 bases and J by 6 bases, leaving 12 bases between them. The CDR3 sequence is CASRSQGFEQYF. CDR3 nucleotides: TGTGCCAGCAGGTCCCAGGGCTTCGAGCAGTACTTC.